This T cell receptor beta chain was documented in a study of blood T cell repertoires in COVID-19. The wider study: The cDNA or gDNA used as material had been derived from T cells, B-cell-depleted T cells, or PBMCs.

Sequencing was performed with immunoSEQ multiplex PCR; in TCRdb, only in-frame clones are kept and a portion is missing. The sample has roughly 310,000 clones, more than 90% seen once. Participants were placed into cohorts based on the clinical history they reported. Germline CDR1 SGHKS, CDR2 YYEKEE (reference sequence). This CDR3 comprises 15 residues. V was clipped by 1 base and J by 2 bases, with 12 bases between them. The sample consisted of PBMCs or T cells enriched from blood (not recorded which). The genes are TRBV5-5 and TRBJ2-5; D unclear. The sequence was collected from a man in his fifties or sixties who had recovered from COVID-19. CDR3 loop: CASSLLQVPQETQYF. In DNA form, the CDR3 reads TGTGCCAGCAGCTTGCTTCAGGTACCACAAGAGACCCAGTACTTC.